The clone carrying this T cell receptor (beta chain) turned up a few times. Its antigen is unknown. The primer mix had 60 Vbeta and 13 Jbeta primers. Profiling relied on immunoSEQ multiplex PCR, and the TCRdb table lists in-frame clones only, not all of them. The sample yields some 140,000 clones, about three quarters seen once. This sample was taken from a study of cytomegalovirus exposure and HLA in healthy donors. The wider study: The study's early data release held about 80 million unique TCRs from HLA-typed donors.

The study, taken as a whole, reports: Beyond CMV serostatus, there was no information to go on about immune exposure. For most TCR beta V segments, an earlier analysis put the productive rate at about 90% or about 30% of the time.

Sequencing input: PBMCs. The TCR comes from a male donor in good health and CMV-seropositive.

The CDR3 spells CASNAGGVNSPLHF. In DNA form, the CDR3 reads TGTGCCAGCAATGCCGGGGGGGTTAATTCACCCCTCCACTTT. This chain uses TRBV9 with TRBJ1-6; TRBD1 is a possible D gene (5 bases). This CDR3 has 14 residues. Per the germline V gene, CDR1 is SGDLS and CDR2 is YYNGEE. Trimming stripped 6 bases from V and 6 bases from J, with 13 bases between.